This TCR beta chain originates from a study of shared clonotypes between healthy human individuals. Negatively enriched CD4+ T cells were divided by CD45RA into naive and memory. The data were produced by immunoSEQ multiplex PCR, yet TCRdb's version contains in-frame clones alone and is incomplete. Seen here are 2 million to 3 million clones, over 85% observed once, and the top ten hold approximately 0.37%. The sequencing input was naive CD4+ T cells from PBMCs. Subset: CD45RA+ positively selected. This TCR was recovered from a man aged 18 to 30 in good health. Some clones in this sample may be carry-over from other donors' samples.

The DNA for the CDR3 is TGTGCCAGCTCACCGCTCACTAGCGGTGGGGGCTACAATGAGCAGTTCTTC. Translated: CASSPLTSGGGYNEQFF. The J gene is TRBJ2-1, the V gene TRBV18; 8 bases line up with TRBD2. The length of the CDR3 is 17 residues. V trimming: 3 bases; J trimming: 3 bases; junction bases outside the gene matches: 10. Germline V gives CDR1 KGHSH, CDR2 LQKENI.